The 19 T cell receptor beta chains below come from one sample, sequenced in a study of CD8 T cells in ankylosing spondylitis. MiXCR, run by TCRdb on the 5' RACE reads, gives a single entry per CDR3 protein. The table has roughly 250,000 distinct CDR3 sequences, 7.5% to 9% seen once. Sequencing was carried out using blood, either unsorted or a sorted T cell fraction (not recorded which). All receptors come from a male donor with ankylosing spondylitis or in good health (not recorded which).

In its sample, this clonotype was seen many times. J is TRBJ1-1 and V is TRBV7-9; possible D gene TRBD1, 6 bases. Trimming cost V 0 bases and J 2 bases, with 7 bases left between them. Germline values: CDR1 SEHNR, CDR2 FQNEAQ (reference sequence). CDR3 length equals 14 residues. CDR3 sequence (DNA): TGTGCCAGCAGCTTAGCGGACAGTAACACTGAAGCTTTCTTT. Residues: CASSLADSNTEAFF.

At least ten counts were recorded for this clonotype. V is TRBV4-2 and J is TRBJ2-3; D not certain. Trimming removed 0 bases at V and 3 bases at J, with 4 bases between. The CDR3 loop spans 13 amino acids. In germline, CDR1 is LGHNA, CDR2 YNFKEQ. The CDR3 DNA reads TGTGCCAGCAGCCAAGACTCTACAGATACGCAGTATTTT. Amino acids: CASSQDSTDTQYF.

As to this clonotype: A read error may explain this, as a much larger clone is one base away. The CDR3 DNA reads TGCAGTACCGGGGCTAGCGCATACAATAAGCAGTTCTTC. Translated, it gives CSTGASAYNKQFF. V is TRBV20-1 and J is TRBJ2-1; a possible D gene is TRBD2 (6 bases). The CDR3 loop spans 13 amino acids. CDR1 and CDR2 from the germline V gene are DFQATT and SNEGSKA (reference sequence).

The chain links TRBV11-2 to TRBJ2-7; 13 nucleotides agree with TRBD2. V lost 5 bases and J lost 3; bases outside the gene matches: 13. The CDR3 runs 18 residues. Per the germline V gene, CDR1 is SGHAT and CDR2 is FQNNGV. The chain's CDR3 is CASSPRTSGRGRLYEQYF. DNA of the CDR3: TGTGCCAGCAGCCCCCGGACTAGCGGGAGAGGTCGGCTCTACGAGCAGTACTTC.

This clonotype was observed at least ten times. The chain joins TRBV7-9 to TRBJ1-1; TRBD1 matches 8 bases. V lost 4 bases, J lost 0 bases, and 1 base stayed unmatched. The germline gives CDR1 SEHNR, CDR2 FQNEAQ (reference sequence). This CDR3 contains 14 residues. The chain's CDR3 is CASSSDRVNTEAFF. CDR3 nucleotides: TGTGCCAGCAGCTCGGACAGGGTGAACACTGAAGCTTTCTTT. Together with reference TRBV7-9 and TRBJ1-1, the CDR3 gives the full variable domain: DTGVSQNPRHKITKRGQNVTFRCDPISEHNRLYWYRQTLGQGPEFLTYFQNEAQLEKSRLLSDRFSAERPKGSFSTLEIQRTEQGDSAMYLCASSSDRVNTEAFFGQGTRLTVV.

CDR3 DNA sequence: TGTGCCACCTTCGGAGATACGCAGTATTTT. It encodes CATFGDTQYF. The V call is TRBV19, the J call TRBJ2-3, with D uncertain. The CDR3 covers 10 residues. V lost 10 bases to trimming and J lost 5 bases, with 7 bases between them. The germline gives CDR1 LNHDA, CDR2 SQIVND (reference sequence). Using reference TRBV19 and TRBJ2-3 for the parts outside the CDR3, the full variable domain is DGGITQSPKYLFRKEGQNVTLSCEQNLNHDAMYWYRQDPGQGLRLIYYSQIVNDFQKGDIAEGYSVSREKKESFPLTVTSAQKNPTAFYLCATFGDTQYFGPGTRLTVL.

This clonotype was seen at least ten times. This rearrangement joins TRBV5-1 to TRBJ2-3; TRBD1 matches at 7 bases. This CDR3 has 15 amino acids. In germline, CDR1 is SGHRS, CDR2 YFSETQ. V shed 0 bases, J shed 3 bases, and the junction held 4 bases outside the gene matches. The CDR3 DNA sequence: TGCGCCAGCAGCTTGGGACAGGGAAGAACAGATACGCAGTATTTT. Translating gives CASSLGQGRTDTQYF. The full variable domain, its missing parts supplied by reference TRBV5-1 and TRBJ2-3, is KAGVTQTPRYLIKTRGQQVTLSCSPISGHRSVSWYQQTPGQGLQFLFEYFSETQRNKGNFPGRFSGRQFSNSRSEMNVSTLELGDSALYLCASSLGQGRTDTQYFGPGTRLTVL.

This clonotype has more than one count but fewer than ten. The V gene is TRBV5-6, the J gene TRBJ2-3; 10 positions match TRBD1. The V and J ends lost 2 bases and 0 bases, in that order; junction bases with no gene match: 6. Germline V gene sequence: CDR1 SGHDT, CDR2 YYEEEE. The CDR3 is 17 residues long. CDR3 in DNA: TGTGCCAGCAGCTTCGACCCGGGACAGGGGAGCACAGATACGCAGTATTTT. Residues: CASSFDPGQGSTDTQYF.

This clonotype showed up many times. The gene calls are TRBV9 and TRBJ1-3; D is possibly TRBD1 (6 bases). The CDR3 spans 15 residues. The V end lost 6 bases, the J end lost 0 bases, and 13 bases lay between the germline ends. Germline assignment: CDR1 SGDLS and CDR2 YYNGEE. The CDR3 DNA reads TGTGCCAGCACCCGGGGGCCTGACTCTGGAAACACCATATATTTT. Its protein product is CASTRGPDSGNTIYF.

This clonotype was seen ten or more times. The CDR3 loop is CASSAPDSSYEQYF. CDR3 coding DNA: TGTGCCAGCAGCGCACCGGACAGCTCCTACGAGCAGTACTTC. The chain is built from TRBV5-6 and TRBJ2-7; tentative D call: TRBD1 (6 bases). Per germline, CDR1 SGHDT and CDR2 YYEEEE. Between the trimmed V and J ends, which lost 4 bases and 0 bases, there was a span of 11 bases. The CDR3 is 14 residues long.

This clonotype was seen ten or more times. J is TRBJ2-7 and V is TRBV5-1, with D hard to call. The CDR3 is 11 residues long. The germline V gene has CDR1 SGHRS and CDR2 YFSETQ. Trimming shortened V by 4 bases and J by 5 bases, and 7 bases separated the two germline ends. The chain's CDR3 is CASSLRDEQYF. DNA of the CDR3: TGCGCCAGCAGCCTAAGAGACGAGCAGTACTTC.

Many counts were recorded for this clonotype. The chain couples TRBV5-1 to TRBJ2-5, with D unclear. The CDR3 contains 13 residues. Trimming pared 4 bases from V and 4 bases from J, leaving 11 bases between. The germline CDR1 and CDR2 sequences are SGHRS and YFSETQ. The CDR3 here is CASSPARRETQYF. CDR3 coding DNA: TGCGCCAGCAGCCCGGCTCGGAGAGAGACCCAGTACTTC. The whole variable domain, filled in from reference TRBV5-1 and TRBJ2-5, reads KAGVTQTPRYLIKTRGQQVTLSCSPISGHRSVSWYQQTPGQGLQFLFEYFSETQRNKGNFPGRFSGRQFSNSRSEMNVSTLELGDSALYLCASSPARRETQYFGPGTRLLVL.

In this sample, this clonotype turned up many times. The V call is TRBV7-8, the J call TRBJ1-2; D uncertain. Germline V lookup: CDR1 SGHVS, CDR2 FQNEAQ. V gave up 5 bases and J gave up 5 bases, with 18 bases separating them. The CDR3 consists of 15 residues. CDR3 sequence (DNA): TGTGCCAGCAGCCAAAGGACTGCGGCCTTATATGGCTACACCTTC. Translation gives CASSQRTAALYGYTF.

This clonotype was counted ten times or more. The J gene is TRBJ2-2, the V gene TRBV10-3; tentative D call: TRBD2 (6 bases). Trimming stripped 6 bases from V and 6 bases from J, with 23 bases between. The V gene's germline CDR1 is ENHRY and CDR2 SYGVKD. The CDR3 is made up of 17 amino acids. The CDR3 sequence is CAIRSITGNWDSGELFF. The CDR3 bases are TGTGCCATCAGATCTATCACCGGGAACTGGGACTCCGGGGAGCTGTTTTTT.

A few counts support this clonotype. V gene TRBV6-5 combines with J gene TRBJ2-1; tentatively, D is TRBD2 (6 bases). CDR3 length: 15 residues. Trimming shortened V by 4 bases and J by 4 bases, and 14 bases separated the two germline ends. Germline CDR1 reads MNHEY; CDR2 reads SVGAGI. As DNA, the CDR3 is TGTGCCAGCAGTTTACCGGGACTTCCGTACAATGAGCAGTTCTTC. Translated: CASSLPGLPYNEQFF.

This clonotype showed up just a few times. The chain uses TRBV7-2 and TRBJ2-7; no clear D. CDR3 size: 15 residues. Germline CDR1 and CDR2: SGHTA and FQGNSA. Trimming left V 4 bases short and J 2 bases short, with 15 bases between. The CDR3 region is CASSSVAGNTYEQYF. CDR3 DNA sequence: TGTGCCAGCAGCTCCGTGGCCGGTAACACCTACGAGCAGTACTTC.

This clonotype was detected many times. The gene calls are TRBV20-1 and TRBJ1-1; perhaps TRBD1 as D (6 bases). V was clipped by 0 bases and J by 2 bases, with 16 bases between them. The CDR3 contains 16 residues. Germline V lookup: CDR1 DFQATT, CDR2 SNEGSKA (reference sequence). CDR3 DNA: TGCAGTGCTAGAGAAGGAACAGGGATACTAAACACTGAAGCTTTCTTT. It specifies CSAREGTGILNTEAFF.

This clonotype was seen many times. This sequence joins TRBV27 and TRBJ2-1; a weak D match, TRBD1 (8 bases). Looked up from germline, CDR1 is MNHEY and CDR2 is SMNVEV (reference sequence). This CDR3 contains 15 residues. V was shortened by 4 bases and J by 9 bases, with 19 bases between the two germline ends. This CDR3 reads CASSSPRTGRAEQFF. In nucleotides, the CDR3 is TGTGCCAGCAGTTCCCCCCGGACAGGGAGGGCTGAGCAGTTCTTC.

The table lists this clonotype with many counts. This sequence joins TRBV25-1 and TRBJ2-7; D remains unclear. The CDR3 is 19 residues long. V was pared by 4 bases and J by 1 base, with 26 bases between. The germline V gene encodes CDR1 MGHDK and CDR2 SYGVNS. The DNA for the CDR3 is TGTGCCAGCAGTGCTGGTTGGCCGAAGTCCGACTGGTATTCCTACGAGCAGTACTTC. It is translated as CASSAGWPKSDWYSYEQYF.